This is a list of T cell receptor beta chains from one sample in a study of T cell changes during pregnancy in multiple sclerosis. Clones were read by immunoSEQ multiplex PCR, and TCRdb kept only the in-frame ones, dropping some. The sample comprises about 92,000 clones, 92% of which are singletons, and more than 1.5% rests with the top ten. The sample was peripheral blood, taken in the first trimester of pregnancy. The receptors were sampled from a female donor with multiple sclerosis, enrolled in a pregnancy study. Each CDR3 is given with its conserved first and last residue. The D gene is left open where the match is weak. Rows may omit the clone size; those that give it use once, few, many or a size class.

D: -
J: TRBJ1-1
V: TRBV7-6
size: once
CDR3: CASSLGSSGNTEAFF
DNA: TGTGCCAGCAGCTTAGGGTCCTCCGGGAACACTGAAGCTTTCTTT

D: -
J: TRBJ2-2
V: TRBV7-6
size: -
CDR3: CASSKRPGTGELFF
DNA: TGTGCCAGCAGCAAGCGGCCCGGGACCGGGGAGCTGTTTTTT

D: TRBD1
J: TRBJ2-7
V: TRBV11-2
size: few
CDR3: CASSEGQGPVYEQYF
DNA: TGTGCCAGCAGCGAGGGACAGGGGCCTGTCTACGAGCAGTACTTC

D: TRBD2
J: TRBJ2-7
V: TRBV27
size: -
CDR3: CASSLRGSYEQYF
DNA: TGTGCCAGCAGTTTGCGGGGGTCCTACGAGCAGTACTTC

D: TRBD1
J: TRBJ2-7
V: TRBV7-8
size: once
CDR3: CASSSDRHSSYEQYF
DNA: TGTGCCAGCAGCTCGGACAGGCACTCCTCCTACGAGCAGTACTTC

D: TRBD2
J: TRBJ2-1
V: TRBV9
size: -
CDR3: CASSVEAGGRDEQFF
DNA: TGTGCCAGCAGCGTAGAGGCGGGAGGTCGAGATGAGCAGTTCTTC

D: TRBD1
J: TRBJ2-5
V: TRBV30
size: -
CDR3: CAWSEEQGAAETQYF
DNA: TGTGCCTGGAGTGAGGAACAGGGGGCCGCAGAGACCCAGTACTTC

D: -
J: TRBJ1-1
V: TRBV27
size: -
CDR3: CASSPGGEAFF
DNA: TGTGCCAGCAGCCCCGGGGGAGAAGCTTTCTTT

D: TRBD1
J: TRBJ1-4
V: TRBV4-3
size: -
CDR3: CASSQDLFGQGVNEKLFF
DNA: TGCGCCAGCAGCCAAGATCTCTTTGGACAGGGCGTTAATGAAAAACTGTTTTTT

D: -
J: TRBJ1-2
V: TRBV28
size: -
CDR3: CASSSRAGPMGYTF
DNA: TGTGCCAGCAGTTCCAGGGCCGGCCCTATGGGCTACACCTTC

D: -
J: TRBJ2-2
V: TRBV5-8
size: -
CDR3: CASSPGTANTGELFF
DNA: TGTGCCAGCAGCCCGGGGACTGCGAACACCGGGGAGCTGTTTTTT

D: -
J: TRBJ1-2
V: TRBV30
size: -
CDR3: CAWSVRGGYYGYTF
DNA: TGTGCCTGGAGTGTACGCGGCGGGTACTATGGCTACACCTTC

D: -
J: TRBJ2-3
V: TRBV30
size: -
CDR3: CAWSENGDTDTQYF
DNA: TGTGCCTGGAGTGAGAACGGGGACACAGATACGCAGTATTTT

D: -
J: TRBJ1-1
V: TRBV7-9
size: -
CDR3: CASSPRTPDTEAFF
DNA: TGTGCCAGCAGCCCTCGGACACCCGACACTGAAGCTTTCTTT

D: -
J: TRBJ2-7
V: TRBV7-8
size: -
CDR3: CASSLGHRDYEQYF
DNA: TGTGCCAGCAGCCTGGGGCATAGGGACTACGAGCAGTACTTC

D: -
J: TRBJ1-1
V: TRBV5-4
size: -
CDR3: CASSLLGLNTEAFF
DNA: TGTGCCAGCAGCTTGCTAGGATTGAACACTGAAGCTTTCTTT

D: -
J: TRBJ1-5
V: TRBV30
size: once
CDR3: CAWSPPVNSNQPQHF
DNA: TGTGCCTGGAGCCCCCCAGTAAATAGCAATCAGCCCCAGCATTTT

D: TRBD2
J: TRBJ2-7
V: TRBV27
size: -
CDR3: CASSSEGSTSGTYEQYF
DNA: TGTGCCAGCAGTTCAGAAGGGTCGACTAGCGGAACCTACGAGCAGTACTTC

D: -
J: TRBJ1-2
V: TRBV9
size: -
CDR3: CASSVIGELNGYTF
DNA: TGTGCCAGCAGCGTAATCGGGGAACTAAATGGCTACACCTTC

D: TRBD1
J: TRBJ2-2
V: TRBV7-8
size: -
CDR3: CASSLDRVSPGELFF
DNA: TGTGCCAGCAGCCTGGACAGGGTTAGTCCCGGGGAGCTGTTTTTT

D: TRBD1
J: TRBJ2-1
V: TRBV29-1
size: -
CDR3: CSAYRGSYNEQFF
DNA: TGCAGCGCCTACAGGGGCTCGTACAATGAGCAGTTCTTC

D: TRBD1
J: TRBJ1-1
V: TRBV20-1
size: -
CDR3: CSALRGRRAFF
DNA: TGCAGTGCTCTCAGGGGGCGCAGAGCTTTCTTT

D: TRBD2
J: TRBJ2-3
V: TRBV9
size: -
CDR3: CASTSFGGRGDTQYF
DNA: TGTGCCAGCACGTCGTTCGGAGGGAGGGGCGATACGCAGTATTTT

D: -
J: TRBJ1-1
V: TRBV2
size: few
CDR3: CASSEGALNTEAFF
DNA: TGTGCCAGCAGTGAAGGGGCCCTCAACACTGAAGCTTTCTTT

D: -
J: TRBJ2-7
V: TRBV5-1
size: -
CDR3: CASSLSQGVEQYF
DNA: TGCGCCAGCAGCTTGTCACAAGGGGTCGAGCAGTACTTC

D: TRBD2
J: TRBJ2-7
V: TRBV18
size: -
CDR3: CASSPQRTSGRPREQYF
DNA: TGTGCCAGCTCACCACAAAGGACTAGCGGGAGGCCGCGGGAGCAGTACTTC

D: TRBD1
J: TRBJ1-1
V: TRBV6-4
size: -
CDR3: CASSLTGTTEAFF
DNA: TGTGCCAGCAGTTTGACAGGGACCACTGAAGCTTTCTTT

D: TRBD1
J: TRBJ2-5
V: TRBV7-2
size: -
CDR3: CASSRGQGMGETQYF
DNA: TGTGCCAGCAGCCGCGGACAGGGGATGGGAGAGACCCAGTACTTC